The source of this T cell receptor beta chain is a study of regulatory T cells in long-lasting Graves disease. This clonotype came up a few times. Its antigen remains unknown. Building of the TCR beta libraries involved iRepertoire HTBI primers and Arm-PCR of CDR3 regions. TCRdb fed the multiplex PCR reads into MiXCR, producing one record per CDR3 protein. In the table there are fewer than 400,000 distinct CDR3 sequences, around a fifth of which are singletons. Per germline, CDR1 ENHRY and CDR2 SYGVKD. This CDR3 has 19 residues. V lost 4 bases and J lost 0; bases outside the gene matches: 10. Overall study findings and caveats: Accuracy could have been hurt by small sample size.

Time point described: persistent/refractory GD, antithyroid drugs over 5 years with positive TRAb. Extracted RNA from PBMCs served as the source of the TCR library. The chain uses TRBV10-3 and TRBJ2-7, with 15 bases identical to TRBD2. Sequenced material: peripheral blood mononuclear cells (PBMCs), taken when the disease was refractory, from a patient treated with antithyroid drugs. This receptor was identified in a female donor with Graves disease. CDR3 sequence: CAISVRPGTSGGSSYEQYF. The CDR3 region has the DNA TGTGCCATCAGTGTCCGCCCCGGGACTAGCGGGGGGAGCTCCTACGAGCAGTACTTC.